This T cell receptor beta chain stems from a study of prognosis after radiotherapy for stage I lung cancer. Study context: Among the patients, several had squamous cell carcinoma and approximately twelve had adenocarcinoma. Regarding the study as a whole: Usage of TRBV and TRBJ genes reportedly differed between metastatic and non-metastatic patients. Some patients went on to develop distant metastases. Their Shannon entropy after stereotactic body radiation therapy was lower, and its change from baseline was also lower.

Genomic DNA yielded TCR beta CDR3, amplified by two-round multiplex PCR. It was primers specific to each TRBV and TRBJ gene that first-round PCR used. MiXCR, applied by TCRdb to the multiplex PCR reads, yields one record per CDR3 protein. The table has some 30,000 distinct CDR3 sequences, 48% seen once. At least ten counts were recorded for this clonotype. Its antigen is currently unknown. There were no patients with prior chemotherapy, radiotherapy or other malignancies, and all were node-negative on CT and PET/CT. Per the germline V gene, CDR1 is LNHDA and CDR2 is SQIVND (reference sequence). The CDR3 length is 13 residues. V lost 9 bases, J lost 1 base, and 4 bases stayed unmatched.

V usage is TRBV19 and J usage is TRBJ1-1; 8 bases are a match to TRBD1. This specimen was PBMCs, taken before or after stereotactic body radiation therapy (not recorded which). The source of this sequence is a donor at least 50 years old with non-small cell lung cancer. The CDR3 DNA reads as TGTGCCAGCACAGGACAGGGGAACACTGAAGCTTTCTTT. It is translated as CASTGQGNTEAFF.